This TCR beta chain was sequenced in a study of blood T cell repertoires in COVID-19. Whole-study context: Sites across the United States, Italy and Spain contributed samples from acute and convalescent COVID-19. Nucleic acid was either cDNA or gDNA, and it came from T cells, B-cell-depleted T cells, or PBMCs.

As processed by the authors: It was from reference gene primer amplification that nucleated cell counts were estimated. The repertoire was sequenced with immunoSEQ multiplex PCR; TCRdb's copy has only in-frame clones and lacks some. V and J calls and clone size are those listed in that table; D and trimming were worked out from the DNA. The repertoire holds around 84,000 clones, with approximately 82% as singletons. The clonotype comes from a man older than 75 with active or convalescent COVID-19. The sequenced material came from peripheral blood.

CDR3 in DNA: TGTGCCAGCAGCTCCCAGGGGGCTAGTCAGCCCCAGCATTTT. This codes for CASSSQGASQPQHF. This rearrangement joins TRBV5-5 to TRBJ1-5; 8 bases agree with TRBD1. Per germline, CDR1 SGHKS and CDR2 YYEKEE (reference sequence). The trim removed 3 bases at V and 6 bases at J, leaving 5 bases unmatched. The CDR3 is 14 amino acids. Combining the CDR3 with reference TRBV5-5 and TRBJ1-5 gives the whole variable domain DAGVTQSPTHLIKTRGQQVTLRCSPISGHKSVSWYQQVLGQGPQFIFQYYEKEERGRGNFPDRFSARQFPNYSSELNVNALLLGDSALYLCASSSQGASQPQHFGDGTRLSIL.